Listed below are T cell receptor beta chains from one sample, sequenced in a study of T cell repertoires in cytomegalovirus infection. TCRdb independently ran MiXCR on the reads; one entry per CDR3 protein. The sample lists about 260,000 distinct CDR3 sequences; roughly 15% were seen once. Sequenced: PBMCs. The origin of the receptors is a human donor in good health (CMV status not recorded). Some clones in this sample may be carry-over from other donors' samples. Each CDR3 is given with its conserved first and last residue. The D gene is left open where the match is weak. Clone size is given for some rows only: seen once, a few or many times, or a class if the clone is expanded.

TRBD1 | TRBJ2-7 | many | TRBV14 | TGTGCCAGCAGCCACTTGGACAGGGGACTCTACGAGCAGTACTTC | CASSHLDRGLYEQYF
TRBD1 | TRBJ1-1 | - | TRBV14 | TGTGCCAGCAGCCAAGAAACCCTGACAGGGGGCGAAGCTTTCTTT | CASSQETLTGGEAFF
- | TRBJ1-1 | many | TRBV5-4 | TGTGCCAGCAGCCTCTGGGCCCAGACGAACACTGAAGCTTTCTTT | CASSLWAQTNTEAFF
- | TRBJ1-1 | few | TRBV29-1 | TGCAGCGTTTACGCAGGGATAGGCACTGAAGCTTTCTTT | CSVYAGIGTEAFF
- | TRBJ2-2 | - | TRBV7-3 | TGTGTCAGCAGCTTTGGAAACACCGGGGAGCTGTTTTTT | CVSSFGNTGELFF
- | TRBJ1-2 | many | TRBV7-2 | TGTGCCAGCAGCCAATTCGAGGGGACTAACTATGGCTACACCTTC | CASSQFEGTNYGYTF
TRBD1 | TRBJ2-1 | many | TRBV11-1 | TGTGCCAGCAGCTTAGGGGCCGTTGGACAGGCCCCCTACAATGAGCAGTTCTTC | CASSLGAVGQAPYNEQFF
TRBD1 | TRBJ1-1 | few | TRBV5-5 | TGTGCCAGCAGCTTGGTCCCCGGGACAGGGTGGAGTCTCCCTAACGGGGGAAACACTGAAGCTTTCTTT | CASSLVPGTGWSLPNGGNTEAFF
TRBD2 | TRBJ2-1 | many | TRBV6-1 | TGTGCCAGCAGTGTAGCGGGAGGCTCCTACAATGAGCAGTTCTTC | CASSVAGGSYNEQFF
TRBD2 | TRBJ2-7 | - | TRBV25-1 | TGTGCCAGCAGTGCGCTAGCGGGAGCAGGCGAGCAGTACTTC | CASSALAGAGEQYF
- | TRBJ1-4 | few | TRBV4-3 | TGCGCCAGCAGCCAAGATCGGGGTTTTGGTGAAAAACTGTTTTTT | CASSQDRGFGEKLFF
- | TRBJ1-3 | few | TRBV5-8 | TGTGCCAGCAGCTTTATTACGGGACTCCCGTACACCATATATTTT | CASSFITGLPYTIYF
- | TRBJ2-2 | - | TRBV15 | TGTGCCACCAGCAGACTTCAGTTCGCCGGGGAGCTGTTTTTT | CATSRLQFAGELFF
- | TRBJ1-2 | few | TRBV10-3 | TGTGCCATCAGTGATGGGGGCAGGGCGGGCTATGGCTACACCTTC | CAISDGGRAGYGYTF
TRBD1 | TRBJ2-7 | - | TRBV20-1 | TGCAGTGCGGACACAGGGGCAGGGGAGCAGTACTTC | CSADTGAGEQYF
- | TRBJ2-7 | few | TRBV7-9 | TGTGCCAGCAGCTTACAGACCTACGAGCAGTACTTC | CASSLQTYEQYF
TRBD2 | TRBJ2-1 | many | TRBV12-5 | TGTGCTAGTGGTCCCCCCGACGGACTAGCCTATGAGCAGTTCTTC | CASGPPDGLAYEQFF
- | TRBJ1-3 | many | TRBV7-8 | TGTGCCAGCAGCTTAGAAATAAGAACAAGTGGAAACACCATATATTTT | CASSLEIRTSGNTIYF
- | TRBJ2-5 | many | TRBV7-3 | TGTGCCAGCAGCGCCGGGGAGCAAGAGACCCAGTACTTC | CASSAGEQETQYF
- | TRBJ2-7 | many | TRBV10-3 | TGTGCCATCAGTGAGCAGGGGGGGTTAGCCTACGAGCAGTACTTC | CAISEQGGLAYEQYF
- | TRBJ1-1 | few | TRBV20-1 | TGCAGTGCTAGCCCCTGGGTAGGGTTGCGGGAGACTGAAGCTTTCTTT | CSASPWVGLRETEAFF